The 17 T cell receptor beta chains presented below share a single source sample, sequenced in a study of shared clonotypes between healthy human individuals. Libraries were prepared by immunoSEQ multiplex PCR; TCRdb keeps only in-frame clonotypes and omits some of them. The table shows about 1.1 million clones, with 60% to 85% occurring only once. The sequenced sample was memory CD4+ T cells from PBMCs. Indicated subset: CD45RA-negative fraction. The receptors stem from a man aged 18 to 35 in good health. Some clones in this sample may be carry-over from other donors' samples.

V is TRBV5-5 and J is TRBJ2-7; 7 bases are shared with TRBD2. Germline CDR1 is SGHKS and CDR2 is YYEKEE (reference sequence). Trimming at V came to 4 bases and at J to 6 bases, leaving 10 bases not matched to a gene. This CDR3 comprises 14 residues. The chain's CDR3 is CASSPGLVMGEQYF. Written as DNA, the CDR3 is TGTGCCAGCAGCCCCGGACTAGTCATGGGCGAGCAGTACTTC. The full variable domain, rest sourced from reference TRBV5-5 and TRBJ2-7, is DAGVTQSPTHLIKTRGQQVTLRCSPISGHKSVSWYQQVLGQGPQFIFQYYEKEERGRGNFPDRFSARQFPNYSSELNVNALLLGDSALYLCASSPGLVMGEQYFGPGTRLTVT.

A few counts support this clone. The chain is built from TRBV20-1 and TRBJ1-2; no clear D gene. With 5 bases removed from V and 8 bases from J, the gap between germline ends came to 12 bases. The CDR3 extends over 11 amino acids. Germline CDR1 reads DFQATT; CDR2 reads SNEGSKA (reference sequence). In nucleotides, the CDR3 is TGCAGTGCTCTAACTCCGGCGGGCTACACCTTC. It codes for CSALTPAGYTF.

The chain couples TRBV25-1 to TRBJ2-1; 7 nucleotides agree with TRBD2. J lost 0 bases, V lost 9 bases, and 5 bases had no gene match. The CDR3 has 14 residues. CDR1 MGHDK and CDR2 SYGVNS come from the germline V gene. The CDR3, as DNA: TGTGCCAGGGGGGGAGGGCCCTCCTACAATGAGCAGTTCTTC. Its protein is CARGGGPSYNEQFF.

A remark on this clone: Other DNA sequences within the sample encode an identical CDR3. The CDR3 DNA follows: TGCAGTGCTAGGTTAGCCGAGACCCAGTACTTC. Translation gives CSARLAETQYF. The chain couples TRBV20-1 to TRBJ2-5; unclear D gene. The V end lost 3 bases, the J end lost 5 bases, and 7 bases lay between the germline ends. The CDR3 consists of 11 residues. Germline-derived CDR1 and CDR2 are DFQATT and SNEGSKA (reference sequence).

This chain joins TRBV19 and TRBJ2-7, with D perhaps TRBD2 (5 bases). CDR1 and CDR2 (germline): LNHDA, SQIVND (reference sequence). The V gene lost 5 bases and the J gene lost 1 base, with 9 bases spanning the gap. The CDR3 totals 13 residues. The CDR3 DNA sequence: TGTGCCAGTAGTGTCGGGATTTCCTACGAGCAGTACTTC. Protein sequence: CASSVGISYEQYF.

The rearrangement joins TRBV7-6 to TRBJ1-5, with a tentative D call TRBD1 (5 bases). With 2 bases removed from V and 7 bases from J, the gap between germline ends came to 12 bases. This CDR3 region has 14 residues. Germline CDR1 and CDR2: SGHVS and FNYEAQ. The CDR3 sequence is CASSLPGPGQPQHF. The CDR3 region has the DNA TGTGCCAGCAGCTTACCGGGACCTGGGCAGCCCCAGCATTTT.

V usage is TRBV6-4 and J usage is TRBJ2-6, with 7 positions matching TRBD1. Germline CDR1 and CDR2: MRHNA and SNTAGT. J lost 0 bases, V lost 4 bases, and 6 bases had no gene match. This CDR3 is built from 17 residues. The CDR3 DNA is TGTGCCAGCAGTGCTACAGGGGCCTTCTCTGGGGCCAACGTCCTGACTTTC. Protein product: CASSATGAFSGANVLTF.

The V gene is TRBV27, the J gene TRBJ2-3; D is unclear. This CDR3 has 12 amino acids. Germline V gene data show CDR1 as MNHEY and CDR2 as SMNVEV (reference sequence). The V end lost 5 bases, the J end lost 10 bases, and 13 bases lay between the germline ends. The CDR3 DNA reads TGTGCCAGCAGTCCGGGTTTTTGGGCGCAGTATTTT. It is translated as CASSPGFWAQYF.

This rearrangement joins TRBV29-1 to TRBJ2-3, with TRBD2 as a possible D gene (6 bases). Trimming shortened V by 3 bases and J by 2 bases, and 15 bases separated the two germline ends. Germline V CDR1 and CDR2: SQVTM, ANQGSEA. This CDR3 comprises 15 residues. This CDR3 reads CSVDGLARPTDTQYF. Written as DNA, the CDR3 is TGCAGCGTTGATGGGCTAGCGAGGCCCACAGATACGCAGTATTTT.

This clone was seen only once. The V and J genes are TRBV5-4 and TRBJ2-7; D may be TRBD2 (6 bases). The CDR3 totals 14 residues. With 0 bases removed from V and 3 bases from J, the gap between germline ends came to 10 bases. Germline V gene lookup returns CDR1 SGHNT and CDR2 YYREEE (reference sequence). CDR3 region: CASSLGGGDYEQYF. The CDR3 region has the DNA TGTGCCAGCAGCTTGGGGGGCGGGGACTACGAGCAGTACTTC. Variable domain in full (rest from reference TRBV5-4 and TRBJ2-7): ETGVTQSPTHLIKTRGQQVTLRCSSQSGHNTVSWYQQALGQGPQFIFQYYREEENGRGNFPPRFSGLQFPNYSSELNVNALELDDSALYLCASSLGGGDYEQYFGPGTRLTVT.

V gene TRBV5-1 combines with J gene TRBJ1-1, with D maybe TRBD1 (5 bases). V lost 1 base and J lost 3, with 16 bases in between. The germline CDR1 and CDR2 sequences are SGHRS and YFSETQ. The CDR3 is made up of 16 amino acids. The CDR3: CASSLWGRAEYTEAFF. CDR3 nucleotide sequence: TGCGCCAGCAGCTTGTGGGGCAGGGCAGAGTACACTGAAGCTTTCTTT.

This chain joins TRBV28 and TRBJ1-5, with D perhaps matching TRBD1 (6 bases). Germline lookup yields CDR1 MDHEN and CDR2 SYDVKM. Deletions cut 8 bases from V and 5 bases from J, with 19 bases between. This CDR3 comprises 15 residues. CDR3 coding DNA: TGTGCCAGCCTACCCCACAGGGAGATGTATCAGCCCCAGCATTTT. Its protein is CASLPHREMYQPQHF. Based on the CDR3 plus reference TRBV28 and TRBJ1-5, the full variable domain is DVKVTQSSRYLVKRTGEKVFLECVQDMDHENMFWYRQDPGLGLRLIYFSYDVKMKEKGDIPEGYSVSREKKERFSLILESASTNQTSMYLCASLPHREMYQPQHFGDGTRLSIL.

This chain uses TRBV6-6 with TRBJ1-2, with D tentatively TRBD1 (6 bases). The CDR3 contains 15 residues. CDR1 and CDR2 (germline): MNHNY, SVGAGI (reference sequence). V dropped 5 bases and J dropped 6 bases, with 19 bases sitting between them. This CDR3 reads CASSRVGGGDDGYTF. The CDR3 nucleotides are TGTGCCAGCAGTCGAGTCGGCGGGGGCGACGATGGCTACACCTTC.

This rearrangement joins TRBV30 to TRBJ1-5, with a weak D call TRBD1 (6 bases). Germline CDR1 is GTSNPN and CDR2 is SVGIG (reference sequence). This CDR3 contains 13 residues. V was clipped by 2 bases and J by 5 bases, with 10 bases between them. The CDR3 spells CAWSRQEYQPQHF. DNA for the CDR3: TGTGCCTGGAGTCGACAGGAATATCAGCCCCAGCATTTT.

As to this clone: The sample carries other DNA sequences with the same CDR3. The rearrangement uses TRBV5-1 and TRBJ2-2; D gene uncertain. The ends were cut back, 0 bases at V and 6 bases at J, with 12 bases in the middle. CDR1 and CDR2 from the germline V gene are SGHRS and YFSETQ. There are 15 residues in the CDR3. The CDR3 loop reads CASSLGQEPPGELFF. For the CDR3, the DNA is TGCGCCAGCAGCTTGGGGCAGGAGCCGCCCGGGGAGCTGTTTTTT.

The rearrangement joins TRBV5-1 to TRBJ1-1; tentative D call: TRBD1 (6 bases). The germline V and J ends were trimmed by 3 bases and 4 bases, with 19 bases remaining between them. The CDR3 length is 16 residues. Germline CDR1 reads SGHRS; CDR2 reads YFSETQ. The CDR3 sequence: CASSWGPSRTGTEAFF. For the CDR3, the DNA is TGCGCCAGCAGCTGGGGGCCCTCCAGAACGGGCACTGAAGCTTTCTTT.

The chain combines TRBV9 with TRBJ2-5, with 7 bases identical to TRBD1. With V trimmed by 2 bases and J by 2 bases, 0 bases remained unmatched. Germline loops: CDR1 SGDLS, CDR2 YYNGEE. This CDR3 comprises 13 residues. The CDR3 here is CASSVTGQETQYF. The CDR3 region has the DNA TGTGCCAGCAGCGTGACAGGGCAAGAGACCCAGTACTTC. Full variable domain (remainder filled in from reference TRBV9 and TRBJ2-5): DSGVTQTPKHLITATGQRVTLRCSPRSGDLSVYWYQQSLDQGLQFLIQYYNGEERAKGNILERFSAQQFPDLHSELNLSSLELGDSALYFCASSVTGQETQYFGPGTRLLVL.